The 9 T cell receptor beta chains below were found in one sample sequenced in a study of cytomegalovirus exposure and HLA in healthy donors. A multiplex PCR was run with 60 Vbeta primers and 13 Jbeta primers. The repertoire was sequenced with immunoSEQ multiplex PCR; TCRdb's copy has only in-frame clones and lacks some. The sample has roughly 100,000 clones, roughly a tenth seen once. The sequencing input was PBMCs. All receptors come from a man aged 35-49 years in good health and CMV-seropositive.

The chain joins TRBV19 to TRBJ2-6, with TRBD1 as a possible D gene (5 bases). Deletions cut 3 bases from V and 6 bases from J, with 21 bases between. The CDR3 loop spans 18 amino acids. Germline V gives CDR1 LNHDA, CDR2 SQIVND (reference sequence). CDR3 in DNA: TGTGCCAGTAGTATGTGGGCAGGGCCCCATTCGTCGGCCAACGTCCTGACTTTC. Translating gives CASSMWAGPHSSANVLTF.

The V gene is TRBV5-6, the J gene TRBJ2-3; 9 bases are shared with TRBD1. J lost 6 bases, V lost 4 bases, and 6 bases had no gene match. The CDR3 covers 14 residues. CDR1 is SGHDT, CDR2 YYEEEE, per germline. The CDR3 protein is CASSRDRAQDTQYF. The CDR3 bases are TGTGCCAGCAGCCGGGACAGGGCCCAGGATACGCAGTATTTT.

V is TRBV7-9 and J is TRBJ2-1; weak D call: TRBD2 (6 bases). The CDR3 runs to 15 residues. The germline CDR1 and CDR2 sequences are SEHNR and FQNEAQ (reference sequence). The ends were cut back, 0 bases at V and 3 bases at J, with 9 bases in the middle. CDR3 loop: CASSLAGGRYNEQFF. Written as DNA, the CDR3 is TGTGCCAGCAGCTTAGCGGGAGGCCGCTACAATGAGCAGTTCTTC.

There are a few counts of this clone. This chain uses TRBV9 with TRBJ2-6; TRBD2 might be the D (6 bases). CDR3 length: 19 amino acids. Germline CDR1 and CDR2: SGDLS and YYNGEE. V shed 4 bases and J shed 4 bases, with 24 bases lying between them. The CDR3 reads CASSLFPTTGGVGANVLTF. The CDR3 bases are TGTGCCAGCAGCCTTTTCCCCACTACCGGGGGAGTCGGGGCCAACGTCCTGACTTTC.

This chain connects TRBV13 to TRBJ2-5; TRBD2 matches at 11 bases. The V segment lost 5 bases and the J segment 1 base; nucleotides outside the gene matches: 9. The CDR3 runs to 17 residues. Per germline, CDR1 PRHDT and CDR2 FYEKMQ (reference sequence). The CDR3 region has the DNA TGTGCCAGCAGCGGACCCTCCGGGACTAGCGGCCAAGAGACCCAGTACTTC. This encodes CASSGPSGTSGQETQYF.

This clone was counted at least ten times. The chain has TRBV4-2 and TRBJ2-2, with TRBD1 identical over 10 bases. The CDR3 contains 15 residues. V trimming: 8 bases; J trimming: 3 bases; junction bases outside the gene matches: 6. Germline V gives CDR1 LGHNA, CDR2 YNFKEQ. CDR3 nucleotides: TGTGCCAGCGCCGCCGGGACAGGGGACACCGGGGAGCTGTTTTTT. Translated, it gives CASAAGTGDTGELFF.

This clone was detected only a few times. The chain recombines TRBV19 with TRBJ2-2; 8 nucleotides agree with TRBD1. Looked up from germline, CDR1 is LNHDA and CDR2 is SQIVND (reference sequence). The V and J ends lost 7 bases and 0 bases, in that order; junction bases with no gene match: 4. There are 15 residues in the CDR3. The CDR3 protein is CASTKDRANTGELFF. Here the CDR3 DNA reads TGTGCCAGTACGAAGGACAGGGCGAACACCGGGGAGCTGTTTTTT.

This clone was recorded a few times. This rearrangement joins TRBV2 to TRBJ2-5; D perhaps matches TRBD2 (7 bases). The V gene's germline CDR1 is SNHLY and CDR2 FYNNEI. Between the trimmed V and J ends, which lost 6 bases and 5 bases, there was a span of 34 bases. This CDR3 is built from 20 residues. This CDR3 is CASSKLNQGITGRSSETQYF. CDR3 in DNA: TGTGCCAGCAGCAAACTTAATCAGGGGATCACCGGGAGGAGTAGCGAGACCCAGTACTTC.

In this sample, this clone turned up a few times. This rearrangement joins TRBV5-8 to TRBJ2-1; TRBD2 agrees at 8 bases. Trimming at V came to 2 bases and at J to 0 bases, leaving 4 bases not matched to a gene. This CDR3 has 16 amino acids. From germline, CDR1 is SGHTS and CDR2 YDEGEE. The CDR3 loop reads CASSFYSGISYNEQFF. The CDR3 nucleotides are TGTGCCAGCAGCTTTTATAGCGGGATCTCCTACAATGAGCAGTTCTTC.